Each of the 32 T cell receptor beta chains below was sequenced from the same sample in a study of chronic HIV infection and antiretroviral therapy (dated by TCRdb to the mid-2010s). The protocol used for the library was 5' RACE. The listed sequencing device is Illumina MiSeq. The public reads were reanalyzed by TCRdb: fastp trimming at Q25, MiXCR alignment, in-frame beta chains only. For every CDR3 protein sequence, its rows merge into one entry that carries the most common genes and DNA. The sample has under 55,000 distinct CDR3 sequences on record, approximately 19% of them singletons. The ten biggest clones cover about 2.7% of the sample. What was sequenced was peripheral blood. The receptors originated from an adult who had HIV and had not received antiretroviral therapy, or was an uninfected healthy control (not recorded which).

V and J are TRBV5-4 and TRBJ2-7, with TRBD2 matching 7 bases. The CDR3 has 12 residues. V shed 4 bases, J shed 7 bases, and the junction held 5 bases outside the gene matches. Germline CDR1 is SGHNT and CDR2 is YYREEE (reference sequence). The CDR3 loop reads CASSGGGGEQYF. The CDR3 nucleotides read TGTGCCAGCAGCGGGGGGGGTGGAGAGCAGTACTTC.

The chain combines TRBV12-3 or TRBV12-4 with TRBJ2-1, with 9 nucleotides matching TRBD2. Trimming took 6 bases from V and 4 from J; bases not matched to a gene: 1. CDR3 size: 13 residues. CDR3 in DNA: TGTGCCAGCAGGCTAGCGGGGTACAATGAGCAGTTCTTC. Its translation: CASRLAGYNEQFF.

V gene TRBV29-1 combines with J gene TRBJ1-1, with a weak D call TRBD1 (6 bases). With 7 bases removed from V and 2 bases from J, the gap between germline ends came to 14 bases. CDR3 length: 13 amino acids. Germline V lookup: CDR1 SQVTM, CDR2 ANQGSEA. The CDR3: CSGTRTANTEAFF. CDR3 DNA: TGCAGCGGAACACGGACAGCTAACACTGAAGCTTTCTTT.

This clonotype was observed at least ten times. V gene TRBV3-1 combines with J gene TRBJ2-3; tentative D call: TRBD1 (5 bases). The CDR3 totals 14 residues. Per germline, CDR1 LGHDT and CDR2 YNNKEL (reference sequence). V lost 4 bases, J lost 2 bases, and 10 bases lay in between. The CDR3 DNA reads TGTGCCAGCAGCCGGGCCAGGGTCACAGATACGCAGTATTTT. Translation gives CASSRARVTDTQYF.

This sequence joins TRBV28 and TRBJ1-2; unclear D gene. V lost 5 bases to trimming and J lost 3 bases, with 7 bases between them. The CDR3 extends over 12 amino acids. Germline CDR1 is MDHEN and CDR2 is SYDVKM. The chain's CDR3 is CASSVGYYGYTF. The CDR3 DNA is TGTGCCAGCAGTGTCGGCTACTATGGCTACACCTTC.

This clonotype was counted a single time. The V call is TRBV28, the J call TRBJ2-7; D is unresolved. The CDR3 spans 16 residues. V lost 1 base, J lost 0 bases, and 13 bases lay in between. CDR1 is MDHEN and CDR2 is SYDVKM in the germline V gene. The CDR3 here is CASSLLARQSSYEQYF. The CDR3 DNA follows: TGTGCCAGCAGTTTATTAGCCCGGCAGTCCTCCTACGAGCAGTACTTC.

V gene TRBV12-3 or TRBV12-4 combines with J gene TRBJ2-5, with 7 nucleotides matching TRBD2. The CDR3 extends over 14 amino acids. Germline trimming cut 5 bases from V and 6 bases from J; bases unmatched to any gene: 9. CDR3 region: CASSPSGGRQTQYF. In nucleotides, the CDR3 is TGTGCCAGCAGTCCATCTGGCGGGAGACAGACCCAGTACTTC.

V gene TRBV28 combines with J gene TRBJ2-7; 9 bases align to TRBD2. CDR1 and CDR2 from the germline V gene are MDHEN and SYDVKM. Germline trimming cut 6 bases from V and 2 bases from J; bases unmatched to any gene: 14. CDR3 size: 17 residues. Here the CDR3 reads CASSRGLALKLTYEQYF. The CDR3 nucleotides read TGTGCCAGCAGCCGAGGACTAGCGCTAAAATTAACCTACGAGCAGTACTTC.

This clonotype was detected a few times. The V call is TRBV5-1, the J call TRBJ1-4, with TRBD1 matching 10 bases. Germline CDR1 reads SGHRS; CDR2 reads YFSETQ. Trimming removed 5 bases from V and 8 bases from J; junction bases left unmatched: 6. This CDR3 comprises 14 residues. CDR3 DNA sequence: TGCGCCAGCAGTATGGGACAGGGGTACGAAAAACTGTTTTTT. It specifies CASSMGQGYEKLFF. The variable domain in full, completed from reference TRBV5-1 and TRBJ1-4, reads KAGVTQTPRYLIKTRGQQVTLSCSPISGHRSVSWYQQTPGQGLQFLFEYFSETQRNKGNFPGRFSGRQFSNSRSEMNVSTLELGDSALYLCASSMGQGYEKLFFGSGTQLSVL.

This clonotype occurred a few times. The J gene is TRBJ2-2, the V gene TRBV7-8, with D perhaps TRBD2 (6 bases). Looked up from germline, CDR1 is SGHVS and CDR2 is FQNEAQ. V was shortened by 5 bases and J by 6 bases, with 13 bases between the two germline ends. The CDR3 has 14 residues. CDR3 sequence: CASSPMRDAGELFF. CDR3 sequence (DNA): TGTGCCAGCAGCCCCATGCGGGACGCCGGGGAGCTGTTTTTT.

The CDR3 loop reads CASSSTGFTEAFF. DNA of the CDR3: TGTGCCAGCAGCTCCACAGGGTTCACTGAAGCTTTCTTT. V usage is TRBV28 and J usage is TRBJ1-1; D is possibly TRBD1 (6 bases). This CDR3 has 13 amino acids. V lost 6 bases and J 4 bases, leaving 12 bases between the germline ends. Per the germline V gene, CDR1 is MDHEN and CDR2 is SYDVKM.

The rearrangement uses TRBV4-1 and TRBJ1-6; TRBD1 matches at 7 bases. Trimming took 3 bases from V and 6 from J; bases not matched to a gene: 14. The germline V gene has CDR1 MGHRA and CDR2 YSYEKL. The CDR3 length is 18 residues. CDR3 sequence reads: CASSQDDDSGQINSPLHF. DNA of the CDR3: TGCGCCAGCAGCCAGGACGATGATTCGGGACAGATTAATTCACCCCTCCACTTT.

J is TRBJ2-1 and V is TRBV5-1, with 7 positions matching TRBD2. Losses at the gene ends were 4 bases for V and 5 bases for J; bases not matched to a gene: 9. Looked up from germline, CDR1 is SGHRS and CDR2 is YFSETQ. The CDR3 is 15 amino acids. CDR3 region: CASSTRLATNNEQFF. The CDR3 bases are TGCGCCAGCAGCACCCGACTAGCCACAAACAATGAGCAGTTCTTC.

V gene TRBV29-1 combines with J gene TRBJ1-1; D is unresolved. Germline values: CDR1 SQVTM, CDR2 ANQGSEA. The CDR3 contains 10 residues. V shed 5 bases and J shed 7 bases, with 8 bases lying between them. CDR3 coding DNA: TGCAGCGTTATGGGGTTTGAAGCTTTCTTT. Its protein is CSVMGFEAFF.

The CDR3 loop reads CAISSTGHTEAFF. The CDR3 DNA reads TGTGCCATCAGTTCCACAGGACACACTGAAGCTTTCTTT. This chain links TRBV10-3 with TRBJ1-1; a weak D match, TRBD1 (5 bases). Germline values: CDR1 ENHRY, CDR2 SYGVKD. Trimming pared 5 bases from V and 3 bases from J, leaving 10 bases between. The CDR3 sequence is 13 residues long.

The CDR3 DNA sequence: TGTGCCAGCAGTTTATGGAGGGGGTCCGGGGAGCTGTTTTTT. As protein: CASSLWRGSGELFF. The chain couples TRBV28 to TRBJ2-2; perhaps TRBD1 as D (6 bases). CDR1 and CDR2 from the germline V gene are MDHEN and SYDVKM. The CDR3 extends over 14 amino acids. V was pared by 0 bases and J by 6 bases, with 8 bases between.

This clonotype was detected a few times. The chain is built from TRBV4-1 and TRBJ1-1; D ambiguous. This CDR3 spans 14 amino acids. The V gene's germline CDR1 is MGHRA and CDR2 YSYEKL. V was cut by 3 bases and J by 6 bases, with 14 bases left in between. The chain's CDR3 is CASSQHLKSPEAFF. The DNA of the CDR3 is TGCGCCAGCAGCCAGCACCTTAAAAGCCCTGAAGCTTTCTTT.

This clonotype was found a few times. The CDR3 nucleotides read TGTGCCAGTAGTATCTCAGGGTACGATCAGCCCCAGCATTTT. Translated, it gives CASSISGYDQPQHF. The chain recombines TRBV19 with TRBJ1-5, with TRBD1 as a possible D gene (5 bases). The germline gives CDR1 LNHDA, CDR2 SQIVND (reference sequence). The CDR3 runs to 14 residues. The germline V and J ends were trimmed by 3 bases and 5 bases, with 11 bases remaining between them.

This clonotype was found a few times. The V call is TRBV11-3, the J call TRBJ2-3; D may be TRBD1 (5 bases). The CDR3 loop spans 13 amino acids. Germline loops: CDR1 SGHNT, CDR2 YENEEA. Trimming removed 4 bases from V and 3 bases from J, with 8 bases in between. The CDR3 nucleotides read TGTGCCAGCAGCTCCCAGGGTACAGATACGCAGTATTTT. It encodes CASSSQGTDTQYF. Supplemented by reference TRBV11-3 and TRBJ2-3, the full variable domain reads EAGVVQSPRYKIIEKKQPVAFWCNPISGHNTLYWYLQNLGQGPELLIRYENEEAVDDSQLPKDRFSAERLKGVDSTLKIQPAELGDSAVYLCASSSQGTDTQYFGPGTRLTVL.

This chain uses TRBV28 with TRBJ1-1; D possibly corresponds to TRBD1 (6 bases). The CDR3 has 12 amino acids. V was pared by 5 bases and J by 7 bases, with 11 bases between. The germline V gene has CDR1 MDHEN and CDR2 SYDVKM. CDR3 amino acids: CASSLLTGEAFF. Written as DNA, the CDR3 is TGTGCCAGCAGTCTCTTGACAGGTGAAGCTTTCTTT.

As DNA, the CDR3 is TGTGCCAGCAGCGTTGGGACAGGAGCCTGGGAGCAGTACTTC. Its translation is CASSVGTGAWEQYF. This rearrangement joins TRBV9 to TRBJ2-7; 8 bases are shared with TRBD1. Losses at the gene ends were 2 bases for V and 7 bases for J; bases not matched to a gene: 8. Germline assignment: CDR1 SGDLS and CDR2 YYNGEE. The CDR3 sequence is 14 residues long. The whole variable domain, remainder taken from reference TRBV9 and TRBJ2-7, is DSGVTQTPKHLITATGQRVTLRCSPRSGDLSVYWYQQSLDQGLQFLIQYYNGEERAKGNILERFSAQQFPDLHSELNLSSLELGDSALYFCASSVGTGAWEQYFGPGTRLTVT.

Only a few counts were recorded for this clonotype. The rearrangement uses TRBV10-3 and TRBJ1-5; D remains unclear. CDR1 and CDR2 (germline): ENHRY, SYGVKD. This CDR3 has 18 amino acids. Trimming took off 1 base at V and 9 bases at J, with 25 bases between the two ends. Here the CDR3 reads CAISEYLGSHPSRWPQHF. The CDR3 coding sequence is TGTGCCATCAGTGAGTACCTGGGGAGTCATCCCTCACGTTGGCCCCAGCATTTT.

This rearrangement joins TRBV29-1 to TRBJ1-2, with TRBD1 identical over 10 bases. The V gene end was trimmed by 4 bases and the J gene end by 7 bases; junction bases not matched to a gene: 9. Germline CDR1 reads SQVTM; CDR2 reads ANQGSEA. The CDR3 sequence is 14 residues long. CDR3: CSVVWTGGLGGYTF. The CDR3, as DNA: TGCAGCGTTGTCTGGACAGGGGGGCTAGGTGGCTACACCTTC.

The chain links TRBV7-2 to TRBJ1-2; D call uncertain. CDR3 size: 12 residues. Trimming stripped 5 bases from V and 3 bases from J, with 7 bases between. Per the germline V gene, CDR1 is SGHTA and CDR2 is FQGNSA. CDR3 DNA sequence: TGTGCCAGCAGCCGGACTTACTATGGCTACACCTTC. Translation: CASSRTYYGYTF.

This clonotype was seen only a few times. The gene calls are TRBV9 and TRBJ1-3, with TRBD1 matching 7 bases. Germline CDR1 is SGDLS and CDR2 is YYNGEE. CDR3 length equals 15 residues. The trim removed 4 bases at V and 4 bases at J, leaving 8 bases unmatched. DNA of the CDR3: TGTGCCAGCAGCAAAACAGGGGTGGCCGGAAACACCATATATTTT. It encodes CASSKTGVAGNTIYF.

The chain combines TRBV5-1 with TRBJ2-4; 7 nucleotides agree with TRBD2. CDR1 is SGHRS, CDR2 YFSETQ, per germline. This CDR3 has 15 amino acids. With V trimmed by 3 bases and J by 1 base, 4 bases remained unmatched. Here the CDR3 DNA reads TGCGCCAGCAGCTCCCTAGCGGAGGCCAAAAACATTCAGTACTTC. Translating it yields CASSSLAEAKNIQYF.

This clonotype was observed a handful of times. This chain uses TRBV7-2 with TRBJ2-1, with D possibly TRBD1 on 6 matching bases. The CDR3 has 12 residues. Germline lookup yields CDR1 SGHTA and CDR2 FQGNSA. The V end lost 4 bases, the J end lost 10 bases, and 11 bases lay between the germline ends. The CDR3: CASSYYGTEQFF. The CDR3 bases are TGTGCCAGCAGCTACTATGGGACAGAGCAGTTCTTC. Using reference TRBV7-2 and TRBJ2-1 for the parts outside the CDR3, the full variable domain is GAGVSQSPSNKVTEKGKDVELRCDPISGHTALYWYRQSLGQGLEFLIYFQGNSAPDKSGLPSDRFSAERTGGSVSTLTIQRTQQEDSAVYLCASSYYGTEQFFGPGTRLTVL.

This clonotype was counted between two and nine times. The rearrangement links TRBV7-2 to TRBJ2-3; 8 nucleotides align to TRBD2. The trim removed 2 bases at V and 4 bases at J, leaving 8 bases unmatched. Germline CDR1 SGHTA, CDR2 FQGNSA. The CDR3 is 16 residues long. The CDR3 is CASSLQAGGNADTQYF. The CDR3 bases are TGTGCCAGCAGCTTACAGGCGGGAGGTAACGCAGATACGCAGTATTTT.

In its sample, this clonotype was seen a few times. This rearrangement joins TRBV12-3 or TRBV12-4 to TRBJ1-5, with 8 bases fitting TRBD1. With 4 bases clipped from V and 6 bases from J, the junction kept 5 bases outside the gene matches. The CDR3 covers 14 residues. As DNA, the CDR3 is TGTGCCAGCAGTTCTACAGGGGGTGTTCAGCCCCAGCATTTT. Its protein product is CASSSTGGVQPQHF.

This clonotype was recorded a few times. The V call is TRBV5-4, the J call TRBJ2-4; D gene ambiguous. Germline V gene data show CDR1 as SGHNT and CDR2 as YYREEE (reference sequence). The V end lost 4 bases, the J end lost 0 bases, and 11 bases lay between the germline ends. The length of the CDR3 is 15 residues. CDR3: CASSPDTLAKNIQYF. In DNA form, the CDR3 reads TGTGCCAGCAGCCCCGACACTTTAGCCAAAAACATTCAGTACTTC.

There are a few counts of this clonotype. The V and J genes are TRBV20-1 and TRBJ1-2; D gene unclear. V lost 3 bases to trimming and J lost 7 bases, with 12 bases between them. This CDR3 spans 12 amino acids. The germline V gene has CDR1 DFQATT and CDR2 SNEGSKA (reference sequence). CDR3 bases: TGCAGTGCTAGTGAGGACGTTGCTGGCTACACCTTC. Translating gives CSASEDVAGYTF.

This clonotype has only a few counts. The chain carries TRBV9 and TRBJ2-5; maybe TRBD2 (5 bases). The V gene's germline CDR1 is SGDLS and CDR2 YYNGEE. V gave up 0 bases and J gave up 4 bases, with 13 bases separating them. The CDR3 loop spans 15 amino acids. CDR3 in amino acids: CASSVGPTGRETQYF. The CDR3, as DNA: TGTGCCAGCAGCGTAGGTCCGACTGGGAGAGAGACCCAGTACTTC.